One and the same sample provided the 31 T cell receptor beta chains below, sequenced in a study of T-cell memory formation after mild COVID-19. TCRdb processed the 5' RACE reads anew with MiXCR; each CDR3 protein has one entry. Here the sample spans approximately 400,000 distinct CDR3 sequences, 24% being singletons. The sequenced sample consisted of PBMCs or a T cell subset sorted from them (not recorded which). The receptors were gathered from an adult woman who had mild COVID-19 (a few samples of this study predate the infection). Cell type and time point are not known.

This chain connects TRBV5-1 to TRBJ1-2, with 9 bases that match TRBD1. CDR3 length equals 14 residues. From germline, CDR1 is SGHRS and CDR2 YFSETQ. V lost 3 bases, J lost 6 bases, and 6 bases stayed unmatched. The CDR3 loop is CASSSMTGGDGYTF. The DNA for the CDR3 is TGCGCCAGCAGCTCAATGACAGGGGGGGATGGCTACACCTTC.

The sample holds a few counts of this clonotype. The rearrangement joins TRBV6-5 to TRBJ2-1; 8 bases fit TRBD2. Germline assignment: CDR1 MNHEY and CDR2 SVGAGI. The CDR3 spans 15 residues. V gave up 6 bases and J gave up 3 bases; unmatched junction bases: 7. DNA of the CDR3: TGTGCCAGCAGAAAAGCGGGAGTGATCTACAATGAGCAGTTCTTC. This gives the protein CASRKAGVIYNEQFF.

The CDR3 reads CSAAIGTGVGDTQYF. For the CDR3, the DNA is TGCAGTGCTGCCATCGGGACAGGGGTAGGAGATACGCAGTATTTT. The chain carries TRBV20-1 and TRBJ2-3, with 10 bases matching TRBD1. The V gene end was trimmed by 5 bases and the J gene end by 5 bases; junction bases not matched to a gene: 10. Per germline, CDR1 DFQATT and CDR2 SNEGSKA (reference sequence). There are 15 residues in the CDR3.

A few counts support this clonotype. The chain carries TRBV6-1 and TRBJ2-7; a possible D gene is TRBD1 (6 bases). The CDR3 totals 15 residues. Trimming pared 1 base from V and 0 bases from J, leaving 10 bases between. Germline CDR1 is MNHNS and CDR2 is SASEGT. This CDR3 is CASSEGQAHSYEQYF. The CDR3 DNA follows: TGTGCCAGCAGTGAAGGACAGGCCCACTCCTACGAGCAGTACTTC.

This clonotype was observed a few times. The rearrangement links TRBV15 to TRBJ1-5; D is unresolved. Looked up from germline, CDR1 is LNHNV and CDR2 is YYDKDF (reference sequence). The CDR3 runs 13 residues. V lost 11 bases and J lost 7, with 18 bases in between. The chain's CDR3 is CAPPVALRQPQHF. CDR3 nucleotide sequence: TGTGCCCCGCCGGTGGCCCTACGGCAGCCCCAGCATTTT.

The gene calls are TRBV6-6 and TRBJ1-2; no reliable D call. Trimming shortened V by 6 bases and J by 2 bases, and 7 bases separated the two germline ends. The CDR3 length is 12 residues. Germline CDR1 and CDR2: MNHNY and SVGAGI (reference sequence). The CDR3 DNA reads as TGTGCCAGCAGCCCTCGCAACTATGGCTACACCTTC. Translation gives CASSPRNYGYTF.

This clonotype was seen a handful of times. The chain carries TRBV7-6 and TRBJ2-5; TRBD2 matches at 7 bases. There are 15 residues in the CDR3. Germline lookup yields CDR1 SGHVS and CDR2 FNYEAQ. With 1 base clipped from V and 1 base from J, the junction kept 3 bases outside the gene matches. CDR3 region: CASSLEAGSQETQYF. For the CDR3, the DNA is TGTGCCAGCAGCTTAGAAGCGGGGAGCCAAGAGACCCAGTACTTC.

This clonotype was picked up one time. The V and J genes are TRBV18 and TRBJ2-7; TRBD2 might be the D (6 bases). The V and J ends lost 3 bases and 3 bases respectively, with 15 bases between them. The CDR3 runs to 15 residues. Germline V gives CDR1 KGHSH, CDR2 LQKENI. CDR3 coding DNA: TGTGCCAGCTCACCGGCGACCGGGACTTTCTACGAGCAGTACTTC. Amino acid sequence: CASSPATGTFYEQYF.

This clonotype has only a few counts. This chain joins TRBV19 and TRBJ2-3; weak D call: TRBD1 (6 bases). Trimming removed 5 bases at V and 2 bases at J, with 20 bases between. The germline gives CDR1 LNHDA, CDR2 SQIVND (reference sequence). The CDR3 extends over 17 amino acids. CDR3 sequence reads: CASSALSGAATTDTQYF. In DNA, the CDR3 is TGTGCCAGTAGTGCCCTCTCAGGGGCCGCGACCACAGATACGCAGTATTTT.

CDR3 DNA sequence: TGTGCCAGCAGGTCGCGTAGCCTCAATGAGCAGTTCTTC. Its protein is CASRSRSLNEQFF. The V gene is TRBV12-3 or TRBV12-4, the J gene TRBJ2-1; D is undetermined. The V end was cut by 6 bases, the J end by 6 bases, with 12 bases between. CDR3 length: 13 amino acids.

V is TRBV7-9 and J is TRBJ1-2; D perhaps matches TRBD1 (5 bases). This CDR3 spans 15 amino acids. Germline CDR1 is SEHNR and CDR2 is FQNEAQ (reference sequence). Trimming pared 5 bases from V and 3 bases from J, leaving 16 bases between. The CDR3 loop reads CASSRVSTEYYGYTF. The CDR3 coding sequence is TGTGCCAGCAGCCGGGTATCGACAGAATACTATGGCTACACCTTC.

The rearrangement links TRBV25-1 to TRBJ2-7; 9 bases match TRBD1. The CDR3 runs to 16 residues. Germline V gene sequence: CDR1 MGHDK, CDR2 SYGVNS. Unmatched junction bases numbered 8, after V lost 3 bases and J lost 2 bases. In DNA, the CDR3 is TGTGCCAGCAGTGATTATTCCGGGACAGGGACCTACGAGCAGTACTTC. Encoded protein: CASSDYSGTGTYEQYF.

The chain is built from TRBV6-6 and TRBJ2-5, with D unclear. Between the trimmed V and J ends, which lost 2 bases and 1 base, there was a span of 8 bases. The germline CDR1 and CDR2 sequences are MNHNY and SVGAGI (reference sequence). The CDR3 sequence is 14 residues long. The CDR3 here is CASSYGQAQETQYF. DNA for the CDR3: TGTGCCAGCAGTTACGGGCAAGCCCAAGAGACCCAGTACTTC.

This chain links TRBV5-1 with TRBJ2-5; D possibly matches TRBD1 or TRBD2 (5 bases each). The CDR3 has 13 residues. Germline V lookup: CDR1 SGHRS, CDR2 YFSETQ. The germline V and J ends were trimmed by 5 bases and 5 bases, with 13 bases remaining between them. For the CDR3, the DNA is TGCGCCAGCAGTCCCGGGGCGACGGAGACCCAGTACTTC. It specifies CASSPGATETQYF.

This clonotype showed up many times. The CDR3 coding sequence is TGTGCCAGCAGCTTGGCCGAGACAGCACAGTTCTTC. Encoded protein: CASSLAETAQFF. This chain links TRBV5-5 with TRBJ2-1, with D possibly matching TRBD1 (5 bases). Per germline, CDR1 SGHKS and CDR2 YYEKEE (reference sequence). Trimming removed 0 bases at V and 13 bases at J, with 11 bases between. This CDR3 has 12 amino acids.

The genes are TRBV12-3 or TRBV12-4 and TRBJ1-1; D unclear. The CDR3 runs to 15 residues. The V end lost 3 bases, the J end lost 4 bases, and 15 bases lay between the germline ends. The chain's CDR3 is CASSLGRPGLTEAFF. Here the CDR3 DNA reads TGTGCCAGCAGTTTGGGCCGCCCCGGGCTCACTGAAGCTTTCTTT.

The chain joins TRBV7-9 to TRBJ1-2, with D tentatively TRBD1 (6 bases). Germline CDR1 and CDR2: SEHNR and FQNEAQ (reference sequence). This CDR3 spans 14 amino acids. V lost 3 bases and J 6 bases, leaving 14 bases between the germline ends. The CDR3 region is CASSFGGGLDGYTF. In DNA, the CDR3 is TGTGCCAGCAGCTTCGGGGGCGGGTTGGATGGCTACACCTTC.

This clonotype was counted a single time. V is TRBV27 and J is TRBJ2-1; D might be TRBD2 (5 bases). Germline-derived CDR1 and CDR2 are MNHEY and SMNVEV (reference sequence). Between the trimmed V and J ends, which lost 9 bases and 10 bases, there was a span of 16 bases. This CDR3 has 12 amino acids. The CDR3 nucleotides are TGTGCCAGTGCCGAGGGAGTTGGCGAGCAGTTCTTC. It specifies CASAEGVGEQFF.

The rearrangement joins TRBV9 to TRBJ2-3, with D tentatively TRBD1 or TRBD2 (6 bases each). The CDR3 length is 16 residues. V was pared by 4 bases and J by 0 bases, with 15 bases between. Germline CDR1 is SGDLS and CDR2 is YYNGEE. The CDR3 loop reads CASSTSGALSTDTQYF. The CDR3 bases are TGTGCCAGCAGCACCTCGGGGGCCCTAAGCACAGATACGCAGTATTTT. Drawing the rest from reference TRBV9 and TRBJ2-3, the complete variable domain is DSGVTQTPKHLITATGQRVTLRCSPRSGDLSVYWYQQSLDQGLQFLIQYYNGEERAKGNILERFSAQQFPDLHSELNLSSLELGDSALYFCASSTSGALSTDTQYFGPGTRLTVL.

This chain uses TRBV27 with TRBJ1-5; a weak D match, TRBD1 (5 bases). This CDR3 contains 14 residues. Germline V gives CDR1 MNHEY, CDR2 SMNVEV (reference sequence). Trimming removed 5 bases from V and 1 base from J, with 9 bases in between. CDR3 sequence: CASSAWDSNQPQHF. The CDR3 DNA is TGTGCCAGCAGTGCTTGGGACAGCAATCAGCCCCAGCATTTT.

V is TRBV15 and J is TRBJ1-1, with D possibly TRBD1 on 6 matching bases. The V gene lost 5 bases and the J gene lost 6 bases, with 19 bases spanning the gap. Germline V gene sequence: CDR1 LNHNV, CDR2 YYDKDF (reference sequence). The CDR3 spans 15 residues. The CDR3 spells CATSPKLQGVPEAFF. CDR3 sequence (DNA): TGTGCCACCAGCCCCAAGTTACAGGGAGTACCTGAAGCTTTCTTT.

The genes are TRBV6-6 and TRBJ2-2; perhaps TRBD2 as D (5 bases). The germline V and J ends were trimmed by 2 bases and 6 bases, with 7 bases remaining between them. The CDR3 consists of 13 residues. The V gene's germline CDR1 is MNHNY and CDR2 SVGAGI (reference sequence). The DNA for the CDR3 is TGTGCCAGCAGTTACATGGACTCCGGGGAGCTGTTTTTT. Protein: CASSYMDSGELFF.

The chain employs TRBV13 and TRBJ2-7; 7 bases map to TRBD1. Germline CDR1 and CDR2: PRHDT and FYEKMQ (reference sequence). The CDR3 is 14 residues long. V gave up 5 bases and J gave up 4 bases; unmatched junction bases: 8. The chain's CDR3 is CASSQKAGGYEQYF. DNA of the CDR3: TGTGCCAGCAGCCAAAAGGCAGGGGGATACGAGCAGTACTTC.

The chain couples TRBV27 to TRBJ1-5, with 7 bases identical to TRBD1. The germline CDR1 and CDR2 sequences are MNHEY and SMNVEV (reference sequence). J lost 4 bases, V lost 2 bases, and 5 bases had no gene match. The CDR3 is 15 residues long. Here the CDR3 reads CASSLGTESNQPQHF. CDR3 nucleotides: TGTGCCAGCAGTTTAGGGACAGAGTCTAATCAGCCCCAGCATTTT.

This clonotype occurred many times. V gene TRBV7-2 combines with J gene TRBJ1-2; D unclear. The CDR3 contains 12 residues. The V gene lost 3 bases and the J gene lost 2 bases, with 4 bases spanning the gap. Germline assignment: CDR1 SGHTA and CDR2 FQGNSA. The CDR3 protein is CASSLVNYGYTF. CDR3 bases: TGTGCCAGCAGCTTGGTGAACTATGGCTACACCTTC.

This chain connects TRBV7-2 to TRBJ2-2; 8 bases are a match to TRBD2. J was trimmed by 5 bases and V by 0 bases; bases with no gene match: 5. The CDR3 has 16 residues. CDR1 and CDR2 from the germline V gene are SGHTA and FQGNSA. CDR3 region: CASSLASGSGTGELFF. CDR3 DNA: TGTGCCAGCAGCTTAGCCAGCGGGAGCGGTACCGGGGAGCTGTTTTTT.

The chain uses TRBV12-3 or TRBV12-4 and TRBJ2-7, with 9 nucleotides matching TRBD2. The CDR3 contains 15 residues. The junction had 6 bases not matched to a gene; V was cut back by 4 bases and J by 2 bases. Here the CDR3 DNA reads TGTGCCAGCAGTTGGGCTAGCGGGGCTACCTACGAGCAGTACTTC. Its translation is CASSWASGATYEQYF.

The table lists this clonotype with a few counts. The chain combines TRBV2 with TRBJ2-7, with D maybe TRBD1 (5 bases). The V end was cut by 8 bases, the J end by 0 bases, with 8 bases between. Germline V lookup: CDR1 SNHLY, CDR2 FYNNEI. CDR3 length equals 12 residues. CDR3 bases: TGTGCCAGCGGGGCCCTCTCCTACGAGCAGTACTTC. Translating it yields CASGALSYEQYF.

In its sample, this clonotype was seen a few times. The rearrangement links TRBV5-6 to TRBJ2-3; D is perhaps TRBD1 (6 bases). The CDR3 totals 15 residues. V was trimmed by 2 bases and J by 1 base, leaving 11 bases between them. Germline V gene sequence: CDR1 SGHDT, CDR2 YYEEEE. CDR3 DNA: TGTGCCAGCAGCTTCAAACAGGGCCGCACAGATACGCAGTATTTT. Its translation is CASSFKQGRTDTQYF.

This clonotype appeared a single time. The DNA for the CDR3 is TGTGCCAGCACCAACTGGGTGGAGACCCAGTACTTC. Protein sequence: CASTNWVETQYF. The J gene is TRBJ2-5, the V gene TRBV7-9; D remains unclear. Trimming stripped 7 bases from V and 5 bases from J, with 11 bases between. CDR3 length: 12 amino acids. Germline CDR1 SEHNR, CDR2 FQNEAQ (reference sequence). Variable domain in full (rest from reference TRBV7-9 and TRBJ2-5): DTGVSQNPRHKITKRGQNVTFRCDPISEHNRLYWYRQTLGQGPEFLTYFQNEAQLEKSRLLSDRFSAERPKGSFSTLEIQRTEQGDSAMYLCASTNWVETQYFGPGTRLLVL.

This chain connects TRBV12-3 or TRBV12-4 to TRBJ2-5; TRBD1 aligns across 10 bases. The CDR3 extends over 15 amino acids. V lost 8 bases to trimming and J lost 5 bases; unmatched junction nucleotides: 11. CDR3 residues: CASLPRQGAYETQYF. The CDR3 DNA is TGTGCCAGCCTTCCCCGACAGGGGGCCTATGAGACCCAGTACTTC.